The 10 T cell receptor beta chains presented below share a single source sample, sequenced in a study of T cell changes during pregnancy in multiple sclerosis. Produced via immunoSEQ multiplex PCR; TCRdb's table is partial and in-frame only. Of fewer than 45,000 clones in the sample, 90% to 95% are singletons; the top ten hold 0.5% to 0.65%. Sequencing used CD4+ T cells from peripheral blood mononuclear cells, obtained in the third trimester of pregnancy. The receptors here all came from a female donor with multiple sclerosis, enrolled in a pregnancy study.

The J gene is TRBJ2-1, the V gene TRBV9; no reliable D call. Germline-derived CDR1 and CDR2 are SGDLS and YYNGEE. This CDR3 region has 15 residues. V was shortened by 0 bases and J by 3 bases, with 10 bases between the two germline ends. CDR3 bases: TGTGCCAGCAGCGTAGGGGCCAGCAGCTACAATGAGCAGTTCTTC. Residues: CASSVGASSYNEQFF. The full variable domain, in which reference TRBV9 and TRBJ2-1 provide the parts outside the CDR3, is DSGVTQTPKHLITATGQRVTLRCSPRSGDLSVYWYQQSLDQGLQFLIQYYNGEERAKGNILERFSAQQFPDLHSELNLSSLELGDSALYFCASSVGASSYNEQFFGPGTRLTVL.

The chain joins TRBV7-9 to TRBJ1-4; D uncertain. Trimming took 3 bases from V and 7 from J, leaving 3 bases between them. CDR3 size: 11 residues. CDR1 is SEHNR, CDR2 FQNEAQ, per germline (reference sequence). CDR3 amino acids: CASSFSEKLFF. In nucleotides, the CDR3 is TGTGCCAGCAGCTTTAGTGAAAAACTGTTTTTT.

The chain employs TRBV5-1 and TRBJ2-3, with no clear D. The CDR3 has 15 amino acids. Trimming took 2 bases from V and 0 from J, leaving 10 bases between them. The V gene's germline CDR1 is SGHRS and CDR2 YFSETQ. CDR3 coding DNA: TGCGCCAGCAGCTTCGACACAACTAGCACAGATACGCAGTATTTT. It yields the protein CASSFDTTSTDTQYF.

The chain joins TRBV18 to TRBJ2-2; weak D call: TRBD1 (5 bases). This CDR3 has 14 amino acids. The V gene lost 6 bases and the J gene lost 5 bases, with 13 bases spanning the gap. CDR1 and CDR2 from the germline V gene are KGHSH and LQKENI. The chain's CDR3 is CASSQDQGTGELFF. DNA for the CDR3: TGTGCCAGCTCCCAAGATCAGGGAACCGGGGAGCTGTTTTTT.

The chain carries TRBV9 and TRBJ2-2; TRBD1 matches 11 bases. CDR1 and CDR2 from the germline V gene are SGDLS and YYNGEE. The trim removed 6 bases at V and 5 bases at J, leaving 6 bases unmatched. The CDR3 length is 15 residues. For the CDR3, the DNA is TGTGCCAGCACCAAGGGACAGGGGGTAACCGGGGAGCTGTTTTTT. Translation: CASTKGQGVTGELFF.

The J gene is TRBJ2-5, the V gene TRBV18; D gene uncertain. V was shortened by 3 bases and J by 3 bases, with 5 bases between the two germline ends. Germline CDR1 is KGHSH and CDR2 is LQKENI. CDR3 size: 12 residues. CDR3: CASSPPEETQYF. The DNA for the CDR3 is TGTGCCAGCTCACCTCCAGAAGAGACCCAGTACTTC.

The rearrangement uses TRBV28 and TRBJ1-2; 7 bases agree with TRBD1. This CDR3 is 13 amino acids long. The V gene's germline CDR1 is MDHEN and CDR2 SYDVKM. J lost 6 bases, V lost 2 bases, and 3 bases had no gene match. CDR3 DNA: TGTGCCAGCAGTTTAGGTGGACAGGATGGCTACACCTTC. It yields the protein CASSLGGQDGYTF.

This clone appeared once. V and J are TRBV10-3 and TRBJ1-4; unclear D gene. V lost 5 bases to trimming and J lost 0 bases, with 4 bases between them. Germline assignment: CDR1 ENHRY and CDR2 SYGVKD. The CDR3 extends over 13 amino acids. CDR3 loop: CAISQATNEKLFF. The CDR3 nucleotides are TGTGCCATCAGTCAGGCAACTAATGAAAAACTGTTTTTT.

The chain employs TRBV10-3 and TRBJ2-1; the D is unclear. Per germline, CDR1 ENHRY and CDR2 SYGVKD. CDR3 size: 13 residues. V lost 4 bases to trimming and J lost 9 bases, with 13 bases between them. Here the CDR3 reads CAISGGSFSEQFF. The CDR3 nucleotides are TGTGCCATCAGTGGAGGAAGTTTTAGTGAGCAGTTCTTC.

The V gene is TRBV14, the J gene TRBJ2-3; D is perhaps TRBD2 (5 bases). Germline CDR1 reads SGHDN; CDR2 reads FVKESK. This CDR3 is 16 amino acids long. V lost 1 base and J 0 bases, leaving 11 bases between the germline ends. CDR3 sequence reads: CASSQGLLESTDTQYF. The DNA for the CDR3 is TGTGCCAGCAGCCAAGGACTACTCGAAAGCACAGATACGCAGTATTTT.